This TCR beta chain was identified during a study of T cell repertoires in cytomegalovirus infection. With respect to this clonotype: The antigen is undetermined.

Notes on the study in general: Predominance within the ex vivo response was attributable to HLA-C-restricted CMV-specific TCR beta clonotypes.

The CDR3 totals 14 residues. Germline lookup yields CDR1 LGHDT and CDR2 YNNKEL (reference sequence). The ends were cut back, 4 bases at V and 2 bases at J, with 11 bases in the middle. TCRdb re-called the reads through MiXCR, storing one row per CDR3 protein. The sample carries about 260,000 distinct CDR3 sequences, roughly 9% recorded once. The clonotype was recovered from a human donor in good health (CMV status not recorded). Some clones in this sample may be carry-over from other donors' samples. The gene calls are TRBV3-1 and TRBJ1-2; no reliable D call. Material for sequencing was PBMCs. CDR3 sequence reads: CASSPSLGNYGYTF. DNA of the CDR3: TGTGCCAGCAGCCCGAGTCTTGGCAACTATGGCTACACCTTC.